A single TCR beta chain is shown here with its context. The antigen remains undetermined. Only CD45RO-negative cells positively selected for CCR7 counted as naive CD8 cells, so terminally differentiated effector memory CD45RA+ cells were excluded. The table came from immunoSEQ multiplex PCR; TCRdb's copy has only in-frame clones and leaves some out. The data show nearly 2 million clones, with less than 95% seen just once and more than 0.95% held by the top ten. V was pared by 1 base and J by 0 bases, with 10 bases between. The CDR3 covers 16 residues. Germline V gene lookup returns CDR1 SNHLY and CDR2 FYNNEI. The sample is drawn from a study of shared clonotypes between healthy human individuals. Whole-study findings and limits: A small donor pool kept down the genetic and exposure-history diversity that was represented. Non-shared clonotypes displayed generation probabilities falling below those of clonotypes present in all four donors.

The J gene is TRBJ2-4, the V gene TRBV2; D is undetermined. The receptor was isolated from a man aged 18 to 29 in good health. The sequenced sample was naive CD8+ T cells sorted from blood. The CDR3 reads CASSEGVELAKNIQYF. The CDR3 nucleotides read TGTGCCAGCAGTGAAGGAGTAGAGTTAGCCAAAAACATTCAGTACTTC.